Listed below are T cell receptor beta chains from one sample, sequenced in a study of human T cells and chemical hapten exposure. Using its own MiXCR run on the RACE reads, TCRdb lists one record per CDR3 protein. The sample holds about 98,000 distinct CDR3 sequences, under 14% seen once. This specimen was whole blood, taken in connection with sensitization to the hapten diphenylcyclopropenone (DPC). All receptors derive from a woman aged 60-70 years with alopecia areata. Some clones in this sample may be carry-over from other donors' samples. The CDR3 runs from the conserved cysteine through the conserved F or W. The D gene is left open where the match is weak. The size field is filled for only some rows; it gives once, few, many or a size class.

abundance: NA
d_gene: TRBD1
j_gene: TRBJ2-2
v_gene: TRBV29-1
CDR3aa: CSGDRANTGELFF
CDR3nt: TGCAGCGGCGACAGGGCTAACACCGGGGAGCTGTTTTTT

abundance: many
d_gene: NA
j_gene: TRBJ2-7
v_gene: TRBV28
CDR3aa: CASSLARISYEQYF
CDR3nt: TGTGCCAGCAGTTTAGCGAGGATCTCCTACGAGCAGTACTTC

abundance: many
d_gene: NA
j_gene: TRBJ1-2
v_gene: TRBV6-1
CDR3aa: CASSARRTPYSYGYTF
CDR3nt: TGTGCCAGCAGTGCCCGACGGACCCCTTACTCCTATGGCTACACCTTC

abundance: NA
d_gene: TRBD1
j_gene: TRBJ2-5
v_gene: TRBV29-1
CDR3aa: CSVERDRRETQYF
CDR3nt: TGCAGCGTTGAAAGGGACAGGAGAGAGACCCAGTACTTC

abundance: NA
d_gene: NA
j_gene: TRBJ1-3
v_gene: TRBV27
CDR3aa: CASSSTWGAENTIYF
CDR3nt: TGTGCCAGCAGTTCCACCTGGGGCGCTGAAAACACCATATATTTT

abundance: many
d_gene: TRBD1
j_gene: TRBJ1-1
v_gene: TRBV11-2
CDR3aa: CASSRWQGGNTEAFF
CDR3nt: TGTGCCAGCAGCCGTTGGCAGGGGGGGAACACTGAAGCTTTCTTT

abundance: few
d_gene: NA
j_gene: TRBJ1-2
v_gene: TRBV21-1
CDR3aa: CASSKLGRRIPQRLLYGYTF
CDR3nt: TGTGCCAGCAGCAAACTAGGGAGAAGGATACCACAACGACTCCTCTATGGCTACACCTTC

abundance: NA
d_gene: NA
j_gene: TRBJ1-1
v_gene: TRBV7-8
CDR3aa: CASRATNAEAFF
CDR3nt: TGTGCCAGCAGGGCTACAAACGCTGAAGCTTTCTTT

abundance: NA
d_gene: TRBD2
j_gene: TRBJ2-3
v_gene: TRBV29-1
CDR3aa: CSVPGTSGRRDTQYF
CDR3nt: TGCAGCGTTCCCGGGACTAGCGGGAGAAGAGATACGCAGTATTTT

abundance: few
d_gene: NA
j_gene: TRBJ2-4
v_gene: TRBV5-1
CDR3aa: CASSPLLTGKNIQYF
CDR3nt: TGCGCCAGCAGCCCACTCCTGACAGGAAAAAACATTCAGTACTTC

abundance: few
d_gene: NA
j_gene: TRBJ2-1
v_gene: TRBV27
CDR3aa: CASSFPGALDEQFF
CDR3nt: TGTGCCAGCAGTTTCCCGGGCGCTCTGGATGAGCAGTTCTTC